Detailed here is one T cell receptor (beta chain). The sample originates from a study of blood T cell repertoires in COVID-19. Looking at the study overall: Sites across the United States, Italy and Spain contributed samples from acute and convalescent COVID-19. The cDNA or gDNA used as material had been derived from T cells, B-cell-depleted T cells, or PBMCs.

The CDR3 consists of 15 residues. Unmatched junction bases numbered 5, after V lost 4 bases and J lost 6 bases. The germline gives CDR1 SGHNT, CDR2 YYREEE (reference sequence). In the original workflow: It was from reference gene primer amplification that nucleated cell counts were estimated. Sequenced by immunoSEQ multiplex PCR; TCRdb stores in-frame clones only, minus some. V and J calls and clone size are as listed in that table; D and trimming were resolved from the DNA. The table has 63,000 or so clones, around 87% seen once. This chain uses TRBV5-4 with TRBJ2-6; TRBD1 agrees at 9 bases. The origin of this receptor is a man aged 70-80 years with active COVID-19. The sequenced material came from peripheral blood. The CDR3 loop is CASSVRQGEANVLTF. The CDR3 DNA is TGTGCCAGCAGCGTACGACAGGGGGAGGCCAACGTCCTGACTTTC.